This T cell receptor (beta chain) was captured by sequencing in a study of T cell clonality in common variable immunodeficiency. Trimming removed 6 bases from V and 5 bases from J, with 19 bases in between. CDR3 length equals 15 residues. Germline CDR1 KGHSH, CDR2 LQKENI. Study results and limitations: In common variable immunodeficiency, TCR beta chains reportedly carried fewer deletions and N-nucleotide insertions. CVID subjects had higher TCRbeta clonality than healthy controls, most marked in about a third.

The data were produced by immunoSEQ multiplex PCR, yet TCRdb's version contains in-frame clones alone and is incomplete. Observed in the sample are under 3,000 clones, none of them singletons. Comment on this clone: Its target is unknown. The CDR3 end falls 3 residues outside the read, so it is completed with the germline J gene.

The V and J genes are TRBV18 and TRBJ1-2, with TRBD1 as a possible D gene (6 bases). This receptor was identified in a human donor with common variable immunodeficiency. Input material: peripheral blood mononuclear cells. The CDR3 spells CASSYGGGSSYGYTF. CDR3 DNA, as far as it was read: TGTGCCAGCTCCTATGGGGGGGGCTCGTCGTATGGC.